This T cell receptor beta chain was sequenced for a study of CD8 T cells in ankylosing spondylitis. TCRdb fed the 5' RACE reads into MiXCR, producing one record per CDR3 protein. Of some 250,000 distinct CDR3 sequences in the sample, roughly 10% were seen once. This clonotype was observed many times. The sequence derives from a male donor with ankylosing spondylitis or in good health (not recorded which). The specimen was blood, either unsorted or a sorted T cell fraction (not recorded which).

As DNA, the CDR3 is TGCGCCAGCAGAGAAACAGGGGGCGGCTATGGCTACACCTTC. It is translated as CASRETGGGYGYTF. The chain has TRBV5-1 and TRBJ1-2; 9 bases match TRBD1. The V gene's germline CDR1 is SGHRS and CDR2 YFSETQ. Unmatched junction bases numbered 6, after V lost 5 bases and J lost 4 bases. There are 14 residues in the CDR3. Variable domain in full (rest from reference TRBV5-1 and TRBJ1-2): KAGVTQTPRYLIKTRGQQVTLSCSPISGHRSVSWYQQTPGQGLQFLFEYFSETQRNKGNFPGRFSGRQFSNSRSEMNVSTLELGDSALYLCASRETGGGYGYTFGSGTRLTVV.